These 25 T cell receptor beta chains originate from one sample sequenced in a study of identical twins. TCRdb itself ran the 5' RACE reads through MiXCR, one entry per CDR3 protein. The repertoire holds about 260,000 distinct CDR3 sequences, 5.5% to 7% seen once, with 3.5% to 4% in the top ten. This sample also appeared in a second study, on yellow fever vaccine responses in identical twins.

Input material: memory (CD45RO+) T cells sorted from blood. The receptors come from a woman between 18 and 29 years old in good health.

This clonotype was counted a few times. This chain joins TRBV20-1 and TRBJ2-2; D is uncertain. The CDR3 runs to 14 residues. The V gene lost 7 bases and the J gene lost 0 bases, with 12 bases spanning the gap. The germline V gene encodes CDR1 DFQATT and CDR2 SNEGSKA (reference sequence). The CDR3: CSVPARTNTGELFF. The CDR3 region has the DNA TGCAGTGTGCCGGCCCGAACGAACACCGGGGAGCTGTTTTTT.

The gene calls are TRBV19 and TRBJ2-2, with TRBD1 matching over 11 bases. Germline values: CDR1 LNHDA, CDR2 SQIVND (reference sequence). With V trimmed by 6 bases and J by 6 bases, 3 bases remained unmatched. The CDR3 has 14 residues. CDR3 loop: CASRGGQGAGELFF. The CDR3 nucleotides read TGTGCCAGTAGGGGGGGACAGGGGGCCGGGGAGCTGTTTTTT.

This clonotype was seen a few times. The chain couples TRBV5-1 to TRBJ1-6; TRBD1 matches at 9 bases. The J segment lost 7 bases and the V segment lost 7 bases, leaving 6 bases of the junction unmatched. In germline, CDR1 is SGHRS, CDR2 YFSETQ. There are 14 residues in the CDR3. The CDR3 reads CASGPGQGNSPLHF. The CDR3 nucleotides read TGCGCCAGCGGCCCGGGACAGGGAAATTCACCCCTCCACTTT.

The sample holds many counts of this clonotype. This chain uses TRBV5-1 with TRBJ2-5; D not resolved. V lost 2 bases and J lost 5, with 10 bases in between. The CDR3 sequence is 13 residues long. Germline V lookup: CDR1 SGHRS, CDR2 YFSETQ. This CDR3 is CASSFEVRETQYF. CDR3 DNA: TGCGCCAGCAGCTTCGAGGTCAGGGAGACCCAGTACTTC.

This clonotype was detected many times. This chain connects TRBV12-3 or TRBV12-4 to TRBJ2-2, with D possibly matching TRBD2 (5 bases). With 6 bases removed from V and 5 bases from J, the gap between germline ends came to 10 bases. This CDR3 spans 13 amino acids. CDR3 in DNA: TGTGCCAGCAGGACCCGAGGGACCGGGGAGCTGTTTTTT. It is translated as CASRTRGTGELFF.

This clonotype was found a few times. This may be a read error, as it is one base from a much larger clone. The chain joins TRBV12-3 or TRBV12-4 to TRBJ1-5; D remains unclear. Trimming shortened V by 3 bases and J by 6 bases, and 3 bases separated the two germline ends. This CDR3 spans 11 amino acids. Here the CDR3 reads CASSFGQPQHF. The CDR3 DNA follows: TGTGCCAGCAGTTTTGGTCAGCCCCAGCATTTT.

Many counts were recorded for this clonotype. CDR3 residues: CASFRTDGYTEAFF. For the CDR3, the DNA is TGTGCCAGTTTCCGGACGGACGGCTACACTGAAGCTTTCTTT. This sequence joins TRBV27 and TRBJ1-1, with no clear D. The CDR3 runs 14 residues. Deletions cut 9 bases from V and 3 bases from J, with 17 bases between. In germline, CDR1 is MNHEY, CDR2 SMNVEV (reference sequence).

This clonotype was observed a few times. The chain employs TRBV2 and TRBJ2-5; a possible D gene is TRBD1 (6 bases). Trimming left V 3 bases short and J 5 bases short, with 16 bases between. Germline V lookup: CDR1 SNHLY, CDR2 FYNNEI. The CDR3 loop spans 15 amino acids. CDR3 nucleotides: TGTGCCAGCAGTGACCTCAGGGGTTTCGGGGAGACCCAGTACTTC. This gives the protein CASSDLRGFGETQYF.

This clonotype was seen many times. This chain links TRBV15 with TRBJ1-6; D is possibly TRBD1 (5 bases). V gave up 2 bases and J gave up 10 bases, with 15 bases separating them. The CDR3 spans 15 residues. Germline V gene lookup returns CDR1 LNHNV and CDR2 YYDKDF (reference sequence). DNA of the CDR3: TGTGCCACCAGCAGATCTAGCGGGGGTGACTCACCCCTCCACTTT. It codes for CATSRSSGGDSPLHF. The variable domain in full, completed from reference TRBV15 and TRBJ1-6, reads DAMVIQNPRYQVTQFGKPVTLSCSQTLNHNVMYWYQQKSSQAPKLLFHYYDKDFNNEADTPDNFQSRRPNTSFCFLDIRSPGLGDTAMYLCATSRSSGGDSPLHFGNGTRLTVT.

This clonotype was found many times. The chain recombines TRBV29-1 with TRBJ2-1, with D unclear. Trimming stripped 7 bases from V and 10 bases from J, with 11 bases between. The CDR3 totals 10 residues. Germline V lookup: CDR1 SQVTM, CDR2 ANQGSEA. CDR3 nucleotides: TGCAGCGCTAGGACGAACGAGCAGTTCTTC. Translated, it gives CSARTNEQFF.

The chain links TRBV7-9 to TRBJ2-3, with 7 bases that match TRBD2. Looked up from germline, CDR1 is SEHNR and CDR2 is FQNEAQ (reference sequence). The J segment lost 4 bases and the V segment lost 1 base, leaving 8 bases of the junction unmatched. This CDR3 has 16 amino acids. The CDR3 region is CASSLGSAGRADTQYF. CDR3 bases: TGTGCCAGCAGCTTAGGATCGGCAGGGAGGGCAGATACGCAGTATTTT.

The gene calls are TRBV27 and TRBJ2-3, with 8 bases fitting TRBD1. This CDR3 has 16 amino acids. V was clipped by 6 bases and J by 0 bases; unmatched bases: 8. The germline V gene has CDR1 MNHEY and CDR2 SMNVEV (reference sequence). The CDR3 here is CASSRQGTVSTDTQYF. DNA of the CDR3: TGTGCCAGCAGCAGACAGGGGACGGTCAGCACAGATACGCAGTATTTT.

This clonotype was observed a handful of times. The V gene is TRBV16, the J gene TRBJ1-2, with no clear D. V shed 1 base and J shed 4 bases, with 7 bases lying between them. CDR1 and CDR2 (germline): KGHSY, FQNENV. The CDR3 contains 13 residues. The CDR3 DNA is TGTGCCAGCAGCCAATTGAGCGGCTATGGCTACACCTTC. Amino acid sequence: CASSQLSGYGYTF.

The chain couples TRBV20-1 to TRBJ2-3, with a possible D match to TRBD1 (6 bases). V shed 6 bases and J shed 2 bases, with 15 bases lying between them. Germline V CDR1 and CDR2: DFQATT, SNEGSKA (reference sequence). The CDR3 covers 14 residues. CDR3 bases: TGCAGTGCCAAGATATACAGGGACACAGATACGCAGTATTTT. Its translation: CSAKIYRDTDTQYF.

V and J are TRBV11-2 and TRBJ2-5, with D perhaps matching TRBD1 or TRBD2 (5 bases each). The CDR3 runs to 13 residues. V dropped 4 bases and J dropped 4 bases, with 10 bases sitting between them. The germline gives CDR1 SGHAT, CDR2 FQNNGV. The CDR3 bases are TGTGCCAGCAGCTCGGGGCATCTAGAGACCCAGTACTTC. This translates into CASSSGHLETQYF.

This clonotype has ten or more counts. The chain combines TRBV4-1 with TRBJ2-7; no clear D. Trimming shortened V by 1 base and J by 6 bases, and 7 bases separated the two germline ends. Germline CDR1 is MGHRA and CDR2 is YSYEKL. The CDR3 runs to 12 residues. CDR3 nucleotide sequence: TGCGCCAGCAGCCAAGGTGGAAGCGAGCAGTACTTC. It translates to CASSQGGSEQYF.

In its sample, this clonotype was seen many times. This chain links TRBV12-3 or TRBV12-4 with TRBJ2-7; no firm D call. The V end lost 1 base, the J end lost 4 bases, and 11 bases lay between the germline ends. The CDR3 runs to 14 residues. CDR3 sequence (DNA): TGTGCCAGCAGTTTAGGGACCGGCCTTTACGAGCAGTACTTC. This translates into CASSLGTGLYEQYF.

The table lists this clonotype with a few counts. The chain is built from TRBV12-3 or TRBV12-4 and TRBJ1-4, with D possibly being TRBD1 (5 bases). The CDR3 consists of 15 residues. With 6 bases removed from V and 10 bases from J, the gap between germline ends came to 21 bases. CDR3 DNA sequence: TGTGCCAGCAGACGACCAGGGCCAGAGAGCTCAAAACTGTTTTTT. Translating gives CASRRPGPESSKLFF.

This clonotype turned up a few times. The rearrangement joins TRBV19 to TRBJ2-3; no clear D. The CDR3 covers 16 residues. The ends were cut back, 6 bases at V and 1 base at J, with 17 bases in the middle. Germline V gene data show CDR1 as LNHDA and CDR2 as SQIVND (reference sequence). The CDR3 coding sequence is TGTGCCAGTAGAAGGGCCCGGTTTGAGGGCACAGATACGCAGTATTTT. It codes for CASRRARFEGTDTQYF.

This clonotype was detected only a few times. The chain is built from TRBV14 and TRBJ2-7; D possibly uses TRBD1 or TRBD2 (5 bases each). CDR1 is SGHDN, CDR2 FVKESK, per germline. This CDR3 is built from 18 residues. The ends were cut back, 1 base at V and 4 bases at J, with 23 bases in the middle. CDR3 sequence: CASSQVSTLSGWGYEQYF. CDR3 sequence (DNA): TGTGCCAGCAGCCAAGTATCGACGTTATCGGGATGGGGGTACGAGCAGTACTTC.

The rearrangement links TRBV5-1 to TRBJ2-2; tentatively, D is TRBD1 (6 bases). The CDR3 is made up of 15 amino acids. Germline CDR1 reads SGHRS; CDR2 reads YFSETQ. Between the trimmed V and J ends, which lost 5 bases and 3 bases, there was a span of 14 bases. This CDR3 reads CASSVTGFDTGELFF. The CDR3 DNA reads TGCGCCAGCAGTGTAACAGGGTTTGACACCGGGGAGCTGTTTTTT.

This clonotype was counted at least ten times. The CDR3 DNA follows: TGTGCCAGCAGCTTGGGATGGGGTCGGAATGAGCAGTTCTTC. Residues: CASSLGWGRNEQFF. V gene TRBV5-8 combines with J gene TRBJ2-1; D gene uncertain. V was trimmed by 0 bases and J by 7 bases, leaving 11 bases between them. Germline lookup yields CDR1 SGHTS and CDR2 YDEGEE. CDR3 length: 14 residues.

This clonotype was recorded many times. The genes are TRBV6-1 and TRBJ2-2, with 10 bases aligning to TRBD1. The CDR3 is 15 amino acids. Germline V gene lookup returns CDR1 MNHNS and CDR2 SASEGT. V was pared by 7 bases and J by 3 bases, with 5 bases of the junction left unmatched. In DNA, the CDR3 is TGTGCCAGCAAGCAAGGGACAGGGGACACCGGGGAGCTGTTTTTT. Translating it yields CASKQGTGDTGELFF.

CDR3: CASRGGSSGNTIYF. CDR3 sequence (DNA): TGTGCCAGCAGGGGAGGGAGTTCTGGAAACACCATATATTTT. V gene TRBV2 combines with J gene TRBJ1-3; no firm D call. The CDR3 totals 14 residues. Looked up from germline, CDR1 is SNHLY and CDR2 is FYNNEI. V was clipped by 6 bases and J by 1 base, with 10 bases between them.

Many counts were recorded for this clonotype. The chain carries TRBV5-6 and TRBJ1-5; perhaps TRBD1 as D (6 bases). The CDR3 runs 15 residues. Germline CDR1 reads SGHDT; CDR2 reads YYEEEE. The ends were cut back, 0 bases at V and 2 bases at J, with 9 bases in the middle. In DNA form, the CDR3 reads TGTGCCAGCAGCTTGGGAGGGGGTCGCAATCAGCCCCAGCATTTT. Amino acid sequence: CASSLGGGRNQPQHF.